The 8 T cell receptor beta chains presented below share a single source sample, sequenced in a study of shared clonotypes between healthy human individuals. The protocol was immunoSEQ multiplex PCR, while the TCRdb copy is restricted to in-frame clones and leaves out a portion. The sample yields roughly 2.6 million clones, more than 90% seen once. The material sequenced was naive CD4+ T cells sorted from blood. This sample's subset: CD45RA+ positively selected. These receptors came from a man between 18 and 29 years old in good health.

The chain employs TRBV9 and TRBJ2-7, with D possibly matching TRBD2 (6 bases). Germline assignment: CDR1 SGDLS and CDR2 YYNGEE. Trimming took 4 bases from V and 0 from J, leaving 14 bases between them. This CDR3 spans 15 amino acids. CDR3 DNA: TGTGCCAGCAGCTCCTGGGACGGGAGCTCCTACGAGCAGTACTTC. This gives the protein CASSSWDGSSYEQYF.

For this clone: Other DNA sequences of this sample code for an identical CDR3. The chain recombines TRBV6-1 with TRBJ1-6, with a possible D match to TRBD1 (5 bases). The CDR3 has 11 amino acids. The V end lost 7 bases, the J end lost 7 bases, and 5 bases lay between the germline ends. The V gene's germline CDR1 is MNHNS and CDR2 SASEGT. The CDR3 loop is CASTGNSPLHF. The CDR3, as DNA: TGTGCCAGCACAGGGAATTCACCCCTCCACTTT.

The rearrangement links TRBV10-3 to TRBJ1-3; no reliable D call. The germline V and J ends were trimmed by 0 bases and 4 bases, with 7 bases remaining between them. From germline, CDR1 is ENHRY and CDR2 SYGVKD. The CDR3 runs to 14 residues. The CDR3 region is CAISESGSGNTIYF. The CDR3 region has the DNA TGTGCCATCAGTGAGTCGGGGAGCGGAAACACCATATATTTT.

CDR3 residues: CASSRPTGAEAFF. CDR3 in DNA: TGCGCCAGCAGCCGCCCGACAGGGGCTGAAGCTTTCTTT. The rearrangement joins TRBV4-1 to TRBJ1-1; TRBD1 matches 8 bases. Germline V lookup: CDR1 MGHRA, CDR2 YSYEKL. After removal of 4 bases from V and 6 bases from J, the junction contained 4 bases not matched to a gene. The CDR3 runs 13 residues.

The chain joins TRBV7-3 to TRBJ1-2; D possibly corresponds to TRBD1 (5 bases). The CDR3 contains 15 residues. Germline CDR1 is SGHTA and CDR2 is FQGTGA. V lost 2 bases, J lost 4 bases, and 14 bases lay in between. The CDR3 DNA sequence: TGTGCCAGCAGCTTAGACTCCGACAGTCTCTATGGCTACACCTTC. Amino acid sequence: CASSLDSDSLYGYTF.

The V call is TRBV7-2, the J call TRBJ2-2; D is ambiguous. The CDR3 sequence is 14 residues long. V shed 1 base and J shed 6 bases, with 9 bases lying between them. CDR1 and CDR2 from the germline V gene are SGHTA and FQGNSA. The CDR3 loop reads CASSLVVGAGELFF. The CDR3 bases are TGTGCCAGCAGCTTAGTGGTGGGTGCCGGGGAGCTGTTTTTT.

The V call is TRBV30, the J call TRBJ2-5, with D unclear. The J call may be mistaken, given a closer DNA end match to TRBJ2-7. Germline CDR1 and CDR2: GTSNPN and SVGIG (reference sequence). CDR3 length: 12 amino acids. Here the CDR3 reads CAWSPLRDEQYF. The CDR3 bases are TGTGCCTGGAGTCCCCTTCGGGACGAGCAGTACTTC.

The chain employs TRBV6-1 and TRBJ1-5; 7 positions match TRBD1. V was pared by 3 bases and J by 3 bases, with 5 bases of the junction left unmatched. Germline assignment: CDR1 MNHNS and CDR2 SASEGT. This CDR3 is 15 amino acids long. The CDR3 loop reads CASSEGRGANQPQHF. CDR3 sequence (DNA): TGTGCCAGCAGTGAGGGCAGGGGGGCCAATCAGCCCCAGCATTTT.